A selection of T cell receptor beta chains follows, all from one sample in a study of blood T cell repertoires in COVID-19. Sequencing was performed with immunoSEQ multiplex PCR; in TCRdb, only in-frame clones are kept and a portion is missing. The sample records about 63,000 clones, around three quarters being singletons. Material: peripheral blood. These receptors came from a human donor in a cohort sampled during active COVID-19. Both conserved end residues are part of each CDR3.

TRBV4-3	CASSQRRSGGYEQYF
TRBV7-9	CASSLTSGIDTQYF
TRBV6-5	CASSYSTSGATGELFF
TRBV5-5	CASSLGGTSPYNEQFF
TRBV5-4	CASSLTSGIHEQFF
TRBV29-1	CSVRRGSGAEAFF
TRBV11-1	CASSPSDTQYF
TRBV6-2/TRBV6-3	CASSSAGGPYNEQFF
TRBV9	CASSSNNYGYTF
TRBV11-2	CASSSPRLTSTDTQYF
TRBV5-1	CASSLGSGGTGELFF
TRBV7-2	CASSLGREQTQYF
TRBV4-2	CASSQNLAGGTNTGELFF
TRBV15	CATSGGLRYGYTF
TRBV11-3	CASSFGGGGPISKEKLFF
TRBV19	CASSTDRPSGNTIYF
TRBV6-5	CASSLGVQGGEQYF
TRBV14	CASSQGGASGEQYF
TRBV15	CATSRDPGSTDTQYF
TRBV3-1/TRBV3-2	CASSKGVGEQYF
TRBV5-1	CASSLAGRVNEKLFF
TRBV3-1/TRBV3-2	CASSSMGQASYEQYF
TRBV28	CASRPRGTSDITDTQYF
TRBV28	CAVNFSNQPQHF
TRBV7-9	CASSLAALVTTNEQYF
TRBV2	CASRVPSSGSSYEQYF
TRBV18	CASSSLARGQGRIQPQHF
TRBV7-3	CASSLTGDTEAFF
TRBV6-5	CASTGLAGGNEQYF
TRBV18	CASSPPGLSTYEQYF
TRBV9	CASSVAPADTYEQYF
TRBV27	CASTQDISLNSPLHF
TRBV4-3	CASSQARTRGYGYTF
TRBV7-9	CASGAQDRDYYGYTF
TRBV18	CASSPVGEYGYTF
TRBV3-1/TRBV3-2	CASSLLSGAGEKLFF
TRBV24-1	CATSPGQTSNQPQHF
TRBV28	CASSFGRAGGLNEQFF
TRBV10-3	CAISRGLAGGNTGELFF
TRBV19	CASSPSGTPTYEQYF
TRBV6-2/TRBV6-3	CASSYSGGRGNNEQFF
TRBV30	CAWSGGQSNEQFF
TRBV7-9	CASSFGLAGDRNEQFF
TRBV11-3	CASSSRGEAFF
TRBV7-3	CASSPAGAGNTIYF
TRBV25-1	CASNGRGSNTGELFF
TRBV2	CASRGTLNTGELFF
TRBV18	CASSRVTTENSPLHF
TRBV7-3	CASSLRASGPYEQYF